This is a list of T cell receptor beta chains from one sample in a study of blood T cell repertoires in COVID-19. Sequencing was performed with immunoSEQ multiplex PCR; in TCRdb, only in-frame clones are kept and a portion is missing. Here the sample spans about 200,000 clones, 94% being singletons. Sequencing was done on a sample of peripheral blood. Receptors were obtained from a man younger than 40 with COVID-19, enrolled during active disease. CDR3s include the opening cysteine and the closing phenylalanine or tryptophan. Each record gives: D gene, J gene, V gene, clone size, CDR3 length, CDR3 DNA, CDR3 protein. A D gene is named only where the DNA matches it firmly. Size values are once, few and many counts, or a class for expanded clones, and some rows have none.

d_gene: -
j_gene: TRBJ1-5
v_gene: TRBV18
abundance: -
len: 13
CDR3nt: TGTGCCAGCTCACCAAATCTTCGGGGGGCCCAGCATTTT
CDR3aa: CASSPNLRGAQHF

d_gene: -
j_gene: TRBJ2-2
v_gene: TRBV13
abundance: -
len: 16
CDR3nt: TGTGCCAGCAGCTTACGGCGGCTCACGAACACCGGGGAGCTGTTTTTT
CDR3aa: CASSLRRLTNTGELFF

d_gene: TRBD2
j_gene: TRBJ2-5
v_gene: TRBV9
abundance: -
len: 16
CDR3nt: TGTGCCAGCAGCGTTGGACTAGCGGGGGTGGAAGAGACCCAGTACTTC
CDR3aa: CASSVGLAGVEETQYF

d_gene: -
j_gene: TRBJ2-1
v_gene: TRBV7-3
abundance: -
len: 16
CDR3nt: TGTGCCAGCAGCTCAGGAATCCAGAGCTCCTACAATGAGCAGTTCTTC
CDR3aa: CASSSGIQSSYNEQFF

d_gene: -
j_gene: TRBJ1-2
v_gene: TRBV19
abundance: once
len: 13
CDR3nt: TGTGCCAGTAGGGTTGGGGGCAGTCATGGCTACACCTTC
CDR3aa: CASRVGGSHGYTF

d_gene: -
j_gene: TRBJ2-3
v_gene: TRBV21-1
abundance: -
len: 15
CDR3nt: TGTGCCAGCAGCAACCGTGGCGGGGTCACAGATACGCAGTATTTT
CDR3aa: CASSNRGGVTDTQYF

d_gene: -
j_gene: TRBJ1-1
v_gene: TRBV7-2
abundance: -
len: 13
CDR3nt: TGTGCCAGCAGCTTCTTCAGGAACACTGAAGCTTTCTTT
CDR3aa: CASSFFRNTEAFF

d_gene: -
j_gene: TRBJ2-2
v_gene: TRBV7-9
abundance: -
len: 15
CDR3nt: TGTGCCAGCAGCTTAGGACAGTACCACACCGGGGAGCTGTTTTTT
CDR3aa: CASSLGQYHTGELFF

d_gene: TRBD1
j_gene: TRBJ2-1
v_gene: TRBV11-2
abundance: few
len: 13
CDR3nt: TGTGCCAGCAGCCGGGACAGACACAATGAGCAGTTCTTC
CDR3aa: CASSRDRHNEQFF

d_gene: TRBD2
j_gene: TRBJ2-1
v_gene: TRBV5-1
abundance: -
len: 20
CDR3nt: TGCGCCAGCAGCTCAGGACTAGCGGGGGGGCCATTTAGGTCCTACAATGAGCAGTTCTTC
CDR3aa: CASSSGLAGGPFRSYNEQFF

d_gene: TRBD1
j_gene: TRBJ1-1
v_gene: TRBV5-1
abundance: few
len: 15
CDR3nt: TGCGCCAGCAGCCCCGGACAGGGGGCGATGGGTGAAGCTTTCTTT
CDR3aa: CASSPGQGAMGEAFF

d_gene: TRBD2
j_gene: TRBJ2-1
v_gene: TRBV5-1
abundance: -
len: 13
CDR3nt: TGCGCCAGCAGCCTCAGCACTAGCGTGGGGCAGTTCTTC
CDR3aa: CASSLSTSVGQFF

d_gene: TRBD1
j_gene: TRBJ2-7
v_gene: TRBV5-1
abundance: once
len: 16
CDR3nt: TGCGCCAGCAGCCTTGGTCGGGACAGGGTATCCTACGAGCAGTACTTC
CDR3aa: CASSLGRDRVSYEQYF

d_gene: -
j_gene: TRBJ2-7
v_gene: TRBV6-6
abundance: -
len: 14
CDR3nt: TGTGCCAGCAGTTCAGGACTGCCCCAACACGAGCAGTACTTC
CDR3aa: CASSSGLPQHEQYF

d_gene: TRBD2
j_gene: TRBJ2-1
v_gene: TRBV19
abundance: -
len: 16
CDR3nt: TGTGCCAGTAGTATAGATCTGGGGAGGGCAGGCAATGAGCAGTTCTTC
CDR3aa: CASSIDLGRAGNEQFF

d_gene: -
j_gene: TRBJ2-2
v_gene: TRBV27
abundance: -
len: 13
CDR3nt: TGTGCCAGCAGTTCAAGCCACACCGGGGAGCTGTTTTTT
CDR3aa: CASSSSHTGELFF

d_gene: -
j_gene: TRBJ2-7
v_gene: TRBV5-4
abundance: -
len: 14
CDR3nt: TGTGCCAGCAGCTTAAACAGGGAGGGCGCCGAGCAGTACTTC
CDR3aa: CASSLNREGAEQYF

d_gene: -
j_gene: TRBJ2-7
v_gene: TRBV23-1
abundance: once
len: 16
CDR3nt: TGCGCCAGCAGTCAATCGTGGCAGGGAGGATCCTACGAGCAGTACTTC
CDR3aa: CASSQSWQGGSYEQYF

d_gene: -
j_gene: TRBJ1-5
v_gene: TRBV5-6
abundance: -
len: 15
CDR3nt: TGTGCCAGCAGCTTGTTGGGCAGGGCCGACCAGCCCCAGCATTTT
CDR3aa: CASSLLGRADQPQHF

d_gene: -
j_gene: TRBJ1-2
v_gene: TRBV2
abundance: -
len: 15
CDR3nt: TGTGCCAGCACCAGAGAGGACAAAGCTAACTATGGCTACACCTTC
CDR3aa: CASTREDKANYGYTF

d_gene: -
j_gene: TRBJ1-4
v_gene: TRBV30
abundance: -
len: 14
CDR3nt: TGTGCCTGGAGTACAGGGTCAACTAATGAAAAACTGTTTTTT
CDR3aa: CAWSTGSTNEKLFF

d_gene: -
j_gene: TRBJ2-7
v_gene: TRBV6-1
abundance: once
len: 14
CDR3nt: TGTGCCAGCAGTGAACAGGACATCTCCTACGAGCAGTACTTC
CDR3aa: CASSEQDISYEQYF

d_gene: -
j_gene: TRBJ1-1
v_gene: TRBV11-2
abundance: -
len: 15
CDR3nt: TGTGCCAGCAGCGGCTTCAGGGTAGGGGGCACTGAAGCTTTCTTT
CDR3aa: CASSGFRVGGTEAFF

d_gene: -
j_gene: TRBJ1-1
v_gene: TRBV2
abundance: once
len: 12
CDR3nt: TGTGCCAGCAGTCCGACAATCTTAGAAGCTTTCTTT
CDR3aa: CASSPTILEAFF

d_gene: -
j_gene: TRBJ2-7
v_gene: TRBV6-5
abundance: -
len: 13
CDR3nt: TGTGCCAGCAGGACATCGGCCCCCTACGAGCAGTACTTC
CDR3aa: CASRTSAPYEQYF

d_gene: -
j_gene: TRBJ2-7
v_gene: TRBV9
abundance: -
len: 12
CDR3nt: TGTGCCAGCAGCGCCGTATCCTACGAGCAGTACTTC
CDR3aa: CASSAVSYEQYF

d_gene: TRBD1
j_gene: TRBJ1-5
v_gene: TRBV28
abundance: few
len: 15
CDR3nt: TGTGCCAGCAGTGCGGACAGGGGCCCCGATCAGCCCCAGCATTTT
CDR3aa: CASSADRGPDQPQHF

d_gene: TRBD2
j_gene: TRBJ2-1
v_gene: TRBV5-1
abundance: -
len: 14
CDR3nt: TGCGCCAGCAGCCAAGGGACTAGCGGGCTTGAGCAGTTCTTC
CDR3aa: CASSQGTSGLEQFF

d_gene: TRBD1
j_gene: TRBJ1-5
v_gene: TRBV19
abundance: -
len: 15
CDR3nt: TGTGCCAGTAGTCCGGGACAGGGGGCCGGACAGCCCCAGCATTTT
CDR3aa: CASSPGQGAGQPQHF

d_gene: -
j_gene: TRBJ2-7
v_gene: TRBV3-1/TRBV3-2
abundance: few
len: 15
CDR3nt: TGTGCCAGCAGCTACGCGGGACAGAACTCCTACGAGCAGTACTTC
CDR3aa: CASSYAGQNSYEQYF

d_gene: TRBD2
j_gene: TRBJ2-5
v_gene: TRBV5-1
abundance: -
len: 15
CDR3nt: TGCGCCAGCAGTTCCGGACTAGCGGGGGAGGAGACCCAGTACTTC
CDR3aa: CASSSGLAGEETQYF

d_gene: TRBD1
j_gene: TRBJ1-6
v_gene: TRBV18
abundance: -
len: 14
CDR3nt: TGTGCCAGCTCCGGGACAGGGGAAAATTCACCCCTCCACTTT
CDR3aa: CASSGTGENSPLHF

d_gene: -
j_gene: TRBJ2-5
v_gene: TRBV16
abundance: -
len: 15
CDR3nt: TGTGCCAGCAGCCAAAAGCTCGGTAGAGAAGAGACCCAGTACTTC
CDR3aa: CASSQKLGREETQYF

d_gene: -
j_gene: TRBJ1-5
v_gene: TRBV6-5
abundance: -
len: 13
CDR3nt: TGTGCCAGCTCGGTGAGGGTCGATCAGCCCCAGCATTTT
CDR3aa: CASSVRVDQPQHF

d_gene: TRBD2
j_gene: TRBJ2-1
v_gene: TRBV24-1
abundance: -
len: 16
CDR3nt: TGTGCCACCAGTGACCCCCGGACTAGCGGGGACAATGAGCAGTTCTTC
CDR3aa: CATSDPRTSGDNEQFF

d_gene: -
j_gene: TRBJ1-2
v_gene: TRBV19
abundance: -
len: 13
CDR3nt: TGTGCCAGTTACGGGAACATCCACTATGGCTACACCTTC
CDR3aa: CASYGNIHYGYTF

d_gene: TRBD2
j_gene: TRBJ2-3
v_gene: TRBV5-1
abundance: -
len: 14
CDR3nt: TGCGCCAGCAGTGGAGCGGGGGGGCCTGATACGCAGTATTTT
CDR3aa: CASSGAGGPDTQYF

d_gene: TRBD2
j_gene: TRBJ2-3
v_gene: TRBV29-1
abundance: -
len: 14
CDR3nt: TGCAGCGGTACTAGCGGGGGATGGACAGATACGCAGTATTTT
CDR3aa: CSGTSGGWTDTQYF

d_gene: -
j_gene: TRBJ1-6
v_gene: TRBV6-6
abundance: -
len: 16
CDR3nt: TGTGCCAGCAGTTACATGGCAGGGGCCAATAATTCACCCCTCCACTTT
CDR3aa: CASSYMAGANNSPLHF

d_gene: -
j_gene: TRBJ2-7
v_gene: TRBV9
abundance: -
len: 15
CDR3nt: TGTGCCAGCAGCGTAGGGACTTCAGGCTCCTACGAGCAGTACTTC
CDR3aa: CASSVGTSGSYEQYF

d_gene: -
j_gene: TRBJ1-5
v_gene: TRBV11-2
abundance: once
len: 14
CDR3nt: TGTGCCAGCAGATCCCGTACCCTAAATCAGCCCCAGCATTTT
CDR3aa: CASRSRTLNQPQHF

d_gene: TRBD1
j_gene: TRBJ1-5
v_gene: TRBV6-1
abundance: -
len: 14
CDR3nt: TGTGCCAGCAGTGAAGGACAGGGATATCAGCCCCAGCATTTT
CDR3aa: CASSEGQGYQPQHF

d_gene: -
j_gene: TRBJ1-2
v_gene: TRBV29-1
abundance: -
len: 12
CDR3nt: TGCAGCGCCGGAACAGGGTACTATGGCTACACCTTC
CDR3aa: CSAGTGYYGYTF

d_gene: -
j_gene: TRBJ1-2
v_gene: TRBV5-1
abundance: -
len: 15
CDR3nt: TGCGCCAGCAGCCTAAATGGGAGAGCTGGGTATGGCTACACCTTC
CDR3aa: CASSLNGRAGYGYTF